Shown below are 27 T cell receptor beta chains from a single sample sequenced in a study of cytomegalovirus exposure and HLA in healthy donors. It was with 60 Vbeta and 13 Jbeta primers that the PCR ran. The method was immunoSEQ multiplex PCR; TCRdb's version includes in-frame clones alone and lacks a portion of them. The sample consists of fewer than 65,000 clones, roughly 85% of them appearing once. The sequencing input was PBMCs. These receptors all come from a man aged 25-40 years in good health and CMV-seronegative.

The V gene is TRBV30, the J gene TRBJ1-6; a weak D match, TRBD1 (5 bases). With 4 bases removed from V and 10 bases from J, the gap between germline ends came to 23 bases. The CDR3 spans 16 residues. CDR1 and CDR2 (germline): GTSNPN, SVGIG (reference sequence). Here the CDR3 DNA reads TGTGCCTGGATGAGAGTGGGGCAGGCTGAAGGGTCACCCCTCCACTTT. Its protein is CAWMRVGQAEGSPLHF.

The chain recombines TRBV6-1 with TRBJ1-5, with D maybe TRBD1 (5 bases). Trimming cost V 0 bases and J 6 bases, with 9 bases left between them. The CDR3 runs 14 residues. Germline V gene lookup returns CDR1 MNHNS and CDR2 SASEGT. The CDR3 sequence: CASSEAAQGQPQHF. The CDR3 bases are TGTGCCAGCAGTGAAGCAGCCCAGGGTCAGCCCCAGCATTTT.

V gene TRBV15 combines with J gene TRBJ2-5, with TRBD2 matching 14 bases. CDR1 is LNHNV and CDR2 is YYDKDF in the germline V gene (reference sequence). The CDR3 runs 17 residues. J lost 2 bases, V lost 6 bases, and 8 bases had no gene match. The CDR3 here is CATRDPGLAGVQETQYF. The DNA of the CDR3 is TGTGCCACCAGAGACCCGGGACTAGCGGGAGTACAAGAGACCCAGTACTTC.

The chain carries TRBV7-9 and TRBJ2-7; 8 bases are shared with TRBD1. The trim removed 5 bases at V and 5 bases at J, leaving 11 bases unmatched. CDR3 size: 15 residues. Germline V gene sequence: CDR1 SEHNR, CDR2 FQNEAQ (reference sequence). This chain's CDR3 is CASSPQRRDRHEQYF. In DNA, the CDR3 is TGTGCCAGCAGCCCTCAGCGCCGGGACAGGCACGAGCAGTACTTC. Using reference TRBV7-9 and TRBJ2-7 for the parts outside the CDR3, the full variable domain is DTGVSQNPRHKITKRGQNVTFRCDPISEHNRLYWYRQTLGQGPEFLTYFQNEAQLEKSRLLSDRFSAERPKGSFSTLEIQRTEQGDSAMYLCASSPQRRDRHEQYFGPGTRLTVT.

The CDR3 DNA follows: TGTGCCAGCAGCCTAAATCGACTAGCGGGAGTAGGAGATACGCAGTATTTT. This translates into CASSLNRLAGVGDTQYF. V and J are TRBV13 and TRBJ2-3; 12 positions agree with TRBD2. The CDR3 length is 17 residues. Germline CDR1 reads PRHDT; CDR2 reads FYEKMQ (reference sequence). V dropped 5 bases and J dropped 5; count of bases not matched to a gene: 11.

The chain combines TRBV9 with TRBJ2-3; D might be TRBD2 (6 bases). V was clipped by 0 bases and J by 2 bases, with 13 bases between them. The germline V gene encodes CDR1 SGDLS and CDR2 YYNGEE. The CDR3 is 16 amino acids. CDR3 sequence (DNA): TGTGCCAGCAGCGTAGGCGGGCGGACTACCACAGATACGCAGTATTTT. Translation: CASSVGGRTTTDTQYF.

The sample holds a few counts of this clone. V gene TRBV15 combines with J gene TRBJ2-7; D unclear. CDR1 and CDR2 from the germline V gene are LNHNV and YYDKDF (reference sequence). V lost 0 bases and J 0 bases, leaving 12 bases between the germline ends. This CDR3 spans 16 amino acids. CDR3 sequence: CATSRDFADSSYEQYF. The CDR3 region has the DNA TGTGCCACCAGCAGAGATTTCGCGGATTCCTCCTACGAGCAGTACTTC. Full variable domain (remainder filled in from reference TRBV15 and TRBJ2-7): DAMVIQNPRYQVTQFGKPVTLSCSQTLNHNVMYWYQQKSSQAPKLLFHYYDKDFNNEADTPDNFQSRRPNTSFCFLDIRSPGLGDTAMYLCATSRDFADSSYEQYFGPGTRLTVT.

The rearrangement uses TRBV29-1 and TRBJ2-1; 12 positions match TRBD2. Germline V CDR1 and CDR2: SQVTM, ANQGSEA. CDR3 length: 13 amino acids. V lost 5 bases to trimming and J lost 7 bases; unmatched junction nucleotides: 3. The CDR3 sequence: CSVRTSGTNEQFF. The DNA for the CDR3 is TGCAGCGTTCGGACTAGCGGGACGAATGAGCAGTTCTTC.

The V gene is TRBV28, the J gene TRBJ1-2, with 7 bases lining up with TRBD1. The germline CDR1 and CDR2 sequences are MDHEN and SYDVKM. The V gene end was trimmed by 8 bases and the J gene end by 2 bases; junction bases not matched to a gene: 5. The CDR3 extends over 13 amino acids. CDR3 coding DNA: TGTGCCAGCGGCCCAGGGGGGAACTATGGCTACACCTTC. Protein product: CASGPGGNYGYTF.

The CDR3 bases are TGTGCCAGCAGCCGTCGTCGGGACAGGGACCCCCTGCACGCCGAAAAACTGTTTTTT. This codes for CASSRRRDRDPLHAEKLFF. This rearrangement joins TRBV7-9 to TRBJ1-4; 9 bases match TRBD1. V shed 5 bases and J 8 bases; nucleotides not matched to a gene: 21. CDR3 length equals 19 residues. Germline assignment: CDR1 SEHNR and CDR2 FQNEAQ (reference sequence).

This chain links TRBV7-2 with TRBJ1-1; no reliable D call. Germline lookup yields CDR1 SGHTA and CDR2 FQGNSA. This CDR3 is 14 amino acids long. The V end lost 4 bases, the J end lost 4 bases, and 13 bases lay between the germline ends. The CDR3 is CASSWGSGVTEAFF. The DNA for the CDR3 is TGTGCCAGCAGCTGGGGTAGCGGGGTCACTGAAGCTTTCTTT.

The genes are TRBV4-3 and TRBJ2-7, with a tentative D call TRBD1 (6 bases). This CDR3 contains 15 residues. V was clipped by 1 base and J by 3 bases, with 13 bases between them. Germline values: CDR1 LGHNA, CDR2 YSLEER. The CDR3: CASSQGGLAIYEQYF. DNA for the CDR3: TGCGCCAGCAGCCAAGGGGGGCTGGCTATCTACGAGCAGTACTTC.

A few counts support this clone. The chain uses TRBV7-2 and TRBJ2-1; 9 positions agree with TRBD1. The germline V gene has CDR1 SGHTA and CDR2 FQGNSA. V dropped 5 bases and J dropped 10; count of bases not matched to a gene: 18. CDR3 length: 17 amino acids. This CDR3 reads CASSPRPPGQGFWEQFF. CDR3 nucleotides: TGTGCCAGCAGCCCGAGGCCTCCGGGACAGGGATTTTGGGAGCAGTTCTTC.

The V call is TRBV28, the J call TRBJ1-1; TRBD1 is a possible D gene (6 bases). Between the trimmed V and J ends, which lost 2 bases and 4 bases, there was a span of 17 bases. This CDR3 is 16 amino acids long. Germline V CDR1 and CDR2: MDHEN, SYDVKM. The CDR3 here is CASSLGEGGVSTEAFF. DNA of the CDR3: TGTGCCAGCAGTTTAGGGGAGGGGGGTGTGAGCACTGAAGCTTTCTTT.

V and J are TRBV30 and TRBJ1-1; D is undetermined. Germline values: CDR1 GTSNPN, CDR2 SVGIG (reference sequence). V was clipped by 5 bases and J by 1 base, with 14 bases between them. This CDR3 contains 14 residues. This chain's CDR3 is CAWGGLPWNTEAFF. The CDR3 DNA follows: TGTGCCTGGGGTGGACTTCCTTGGAACACTGAAGCTTTCTTT.

The J gene is TRBJ2-5, the V gene TRBV29-1; D perhaps matches TRBD2 (6 bases). The CDR3 length is 12 residues. CDR1 and CDR2 (germline): SQVTM, ANQGSEA. V lost 4 bases and J lost 5, with 11 bases in between. CDR3 DNA: TGCAGCGTTGGGGGGGATCGGGAGACCCAGTACTTC. Amino acid sequence: CSVGGDRETQYF.

The chain recombines TRBV7-9 with TRBJ2-3; TRBD2 agrees at 11 bases. Per the germline V gene, CDR1 is SEHNR and CDR2 is FQNEAQ (reference sequence). There are 16 residues in the CDR3. The ends lost 4 bases at V and 4 bases at J; junction bases unmatched: 7. The CDR3 DNA sequence: TGTGCCAGCAGCTCCATTAGCGGGAGGGCCCCAGATACGCAGTATTTT. Translated, it gives CASSSISGRAPDTQYF. The full variable domain, rest sourced from reference TRBV7-9 and TRBJ2-3, is DTGVSQNPRHKITKRGQNVTFRCDPISEHNRLYWYRQTLGQGPEFLTYFQNEAQLEKSRLLSDRFSAERPKGSFSTLEIQRTEQGDSAMYLCASSSISGRAPDTQYFGPGTRLTVL.

With regard to this clone: The junction departs from germline at one end; a sequencing error may be responsible. The chain is built from TRBV19 and TRBJ1-3, with 9 bases that match TRBD1. This CDR3 comprises 17 residues. CDR1 is LNHDA and CDR2 is SQIVND in the germline V gene (reference sequence). Here the CDR3 DNA reads TGTGCCAGCAGTATGGGGACAGGGACTGTCTCTGGAAACACCATATATTTT. Protein sequence: CASSMGTGTVSGNTIYF.

This rearrangement joins TRBV2 to TRBJ2-5, with TRBD1 as a possible D gene (6 bases). Germline V gene lookup returns CDR1 SNHLY and CDR2 FYNNEI. The CDR3 covers 14 residues. V lost 4 bases, J lost 4 bases, and 13 bases lay in between. The CDR3 sequence: CASSVQGGSETQYF. The CDR3, as DNA: TGTGCCAGCAGTGTACAGGGTGGATCAGAGACCCAGTACTTC.

The rearrangement uses TRBV30 and TRBJ1-2, with 7 bases identical to TRBD1. Germline V gives CDR1 GTSNPN, CDR2 SVGIG (reference sequence). This CDR3 spans 13 amino acids. The J segment lost 4 bases and the V segment lost 3 bases, leaving 5 bases of the junction unmatched. CDR3 sequence reads: CAWRIGTVYGYTF. Written as DNA, the CDR3 is TGTGCCTGGAGGATCGGGACAGTCTATGGCTACACCTTC.

This chain links TRBV27 with TRBJ1-2, with 8 positions matching TRBD1. The germline CDR1 and CDR2 sequences are MNHEY and SMNVEV (reference sequence). After removal of 6 bases from V and 3 bases from J, the junction contained 3 bases not matched to a gene. The CDR3 is 13 amino acids. The CDR3 here is CASSQQGDYGYTF. The CDR3 bases are TGTGCCAGCAGCCAACAGGGGGACTATGGCTACACCTTC.

The chain uses TRBV7-9 and TRBJ1-4, with 12 bases identical to TRBD1. The germline CDR1 and CDR2 sequences are SEHNR and FQNEAQ (reference sequence). V lost 5 bases and J lost 7; bases outside the gene matches: 5. The CDR3 covers 15 residues. The CDR3 reads CASSVGTGGTEKLFF. DNA of the CDR3: TGTGCCAGCAGCGTGGGGACAGGGGGCACTGAAAAACTGTTTTTT.

J is TRBJ1-1 and V is TRBV25-1, with TRBD1 as a possible D gene (5 bases). The CDR3 spans 11 residues. Germline V CDR1 and CDR2: MGHDK, SYGVNS. Between the trimmed V and J ends, which lost 6 bases and 7 bases, there was a span of 9 bases. The chain's CDR3 is CASSWGGEAFF. The CDR3 DNA reads TGTGCCAGCAGCTGGGGGGGTGAAGCTTTCTTT. The whole variable domain, filled in from reference TRBV25-1 and TRBJ1-1, reads EADIYQTPRYLVIGTGKKITLECSQTMGHDKMYWYQQDPGMELHLIHYSYGVNSTEKGDLSSESTVSRIRTEHFPLTLESARPSHTSQYLCASSWGGEAFFGQGTRLTVV.

This rearrangement joins TRBV5-1 to TRBJ2-3; 13 nucleotides match TRBD2. The CDR3 spans 17 residues. Losses at the gene ends were 4 bases for V and 2 bases for J; bases not matched to a gene: 7. CDR1 is SGHRS, CDR2 YFSETQ, per germline. CDR3: CASSPPTSGGSTDTQYF. The DNA of the CDR3 is TGCGCCAGCAGCCCCCCGACTAGCGGGGGGTCCACAGATACGCAGTATTTT. Variable domain in full (rest from reference TRBV5-1 and TRBJ2-3): KAGVTQTPRYLIKTRGQQVTLSCSPISGHRSVSWYQQTPGQGLQFLFEYFSETQRNKGNFPGRFSGRQFSNSRSEMNVSTLELGDSALYLCASSPPTSGGSTDTQYFGPGTRLTVL.

The rearrangement joins TRBV25-1 to TRBJ1-2; no reliable D call. Germline-derived CDR1 and CDR2 are MGHDK and SYGVNS. V was trimmed by 1 base and J by 6 bases, leaving 15 bases between them. The CDR3 loop spans 15 amino acids. Here the CDR3 reads CASSEFGKGSNGYTF. The CDR3 nucleotides are TGTGCCAGCAGTGAATTCGGGAAGGGCTCTAATGGCTACACCTTC.

The J gene is TRBJ1-5, the V gene TRBV28; unclear D gene. The CDR3 sequence is 13 residues long. The V end was cut by 4 bases, the J end by 9 bases, with 13 bases between. The germline CDR1 and CDR2 sequences are MDHEN and SYDVKM. CDR3 protein: CASSSDAVRPQHF. The CDR3 bases are TGTGCCAGCAGTTCCGATGCGGTACGGCCCCAGCATTTT.

The chain joins TRBV28 to TRBJ2-1; 8 bases fit TRBD2. This CDR3 contains 14 residues. The germline V gene encodes CDR1 MDHEN and CDR2 SYDVKM. V dropped 5 bases and J dropped 4; count of bases not matched to a gene: 4. DNA for the CDR3: TGTGCCAGCAGTCAGCGGGAGAGGTACAATGAGCAGTTCTTC. This sequence encodes CASSQRERYNEQFF.